Each of the 29 T cell receptor beta chains below was sequenced from the same sample in a study of blood T cell repertoires in COVID-19. Profiling relied on immunoSEQ multiplex PCR, and the TCRdb table lists in-frame clones only, not all of them. The table has tens of thousands of clones, roughly 80% seen once. The sequenced sample consisted of peripheral blood. The receptors here all came from a human donor in a cohort sampled during active COVID-19.

This chain joins TRBV12-5 and TRBJ2-7, with TRBD2 matching over 12 bases. In germline, CDR1 is LGHNT, CDR2 FRNRAP. CDR3 size: 16 residues. The V gene end was trimmed by 0 bases and the J gene end by 1 base; junction bases not matched to a gene: 1. CDR3 bases: TGTGCTAGTGGTTTGGTACTAGCGGGGGGTTCCTACGAGCAGTACTTC. The encoded protein is CASGLVLAGGSYEQYF.

The CDR3 region is CASSRKGHSYNEQFF. The CDR3 DNA follows: TGTGCCAGCAGCCGTAAGGGACACTCCTACAATGAGCAGTTCTTC. The chain employs TRBV3-1 (or the pseudogene TRBV3-2) and TRBJ2-1; D is possibly TRBD1 (6 bases). This CDR3 spans 15 amino acids. Deletions cut 4 bases from V and 0 bases from J, with 10 bases between. CDR1 and CDR2 (germline): LGHDT, YNNKEL (reference sequence).

The chain employs TRBV6-5 and TRBJ2-1; TRBD1 aligns across 7 bases. This CDR3 is built from 15 residues. CDR1 MNHEY and CDR2 SVGAGI come from the germline V gene. V lost 5 bases and J lost 4; bases outside the gene matches: 8. CDR3 coding DNA: TGTGCCAGCAGTACCGACAGGGTGGGTTACAATGAGCAGTTCTTC. Encoded protein: CASSTDRVGYNEQFF.

This chain links TRBV11-3 with TRBJ2-2, with 9 bases fitting TRBD1. The trim removed 2 bases at V and 10 bases at J, leaving 8 bases unmatched. This CDR3 is 15 amino acids long. Germline V gives CDR1 SGHNT, CDR2 YENEEA. For the CDR3, the DNA is TGTGCCAGCAGCTTATCCGGGACAGGGACGAAGGAGCTGTTTTTT. Residues: CASSLSGTGTKELFF.

The rearrangement uses TRBV2 and TRBJ1-1; D not certain. Trimming removed 6 bases at V and 3 bases at J, with 11 bases between. Germline V gene data show CDR1 as SNHLY and CDR2 as FYNNEI. This CDR3 contains 13 residues. CDR3 sequence (DNA): TGTGCCAGCAGACCTAGCACCTACACTGAAGCTTTCTTT. Translated: CASRPSTYTEAFF.

This sequence joins TRBV9 and TRBJ2-7, with 7 positions matching TRBD1. The V gene's germline CDR1 is SGDLS and CDR2 YYNGEE. V lost 4 bases and J lost 3; bases outside the gene matches: 7. This CDR3 is built from 14 residues. CDR3 region: CASSPRQGYYEQYF. CDR3 coding DNA: TGTGCCAGCAGCCCGCGACAGGGTTACTACGAGCAGTACTTC.

CDR3 in DNA: TGTGCCTGGAGTTGGGCGAACACTGAAGCTTTCTTT. Its protein product is CAWSWANTEAFF. The gene calls are TRBV30 and TRBJ1-1; D gene ambiguous. CDR3 size: 12 residues. V lost 2 bases to trimming and J lost 1 base, with 5 bases between them. Germline CDR1 is GTSNPN and CDR2 is SVGIG (reference sequence).

The chain recombines TRBV5-1 with TRBJ1-3, with D possibly being TRBD1 (6 bases). Trimming took 1 base from V and 2 from J, leaving 10 bases between them. Per germline, CDR1 SGHRS and CDR2 YFSETQ. The CDR3 contains 15 residues. The CDR3 loop is CASSLTTGTGNTIYF. The CDR3 coding sequence is TGCGCCAGCAGCTTGACGACAGGAACTGGAAACACCATATATTTT.

V is TRBV28 and J is TRBJ2-1, with D possibly TRBD1 on 6 matching bases. This CDR3 is 17 amino acids long. With 0 bases removed from V and 9 bases from J, the gap between germline ends came to 21 bases. CDR1 and CDR2 from the germline V gene are MDHEN and SYDVKM. The CDR3 DNA reads TGTGCCAGCAGTTTATGGGACAGCCCGAGGTACATGAGTGAGCAGTTCTTC. Residues: CASSLWDSPRYMSEQFF.

The chain carries TRBV5-4 and TRBJ2-3, with TRBD1 matching 9 bases. CDR1 and CDR2 from the germline V gene are SGHNT and YYREEE (reference sequence). This CDR3 has 16 amino acids. V trimming: 3 bases; J trimming: 0 bases; junction bases outside the gene matches: 5. The CDR3 loop is CASSWGDRVSTDTQYF. The CDR3 bases are TGTGCCAGCAGCTGGGGGGACAGGGTAAGCACAGATACGCAGTATTTT.

V gene TRBV19 combines with J gene TRBJ1-2; 8 bases line up with TRBD1. This CDR3 is built from 14 residues. Trimming removed 5 bases from V and 5 bases from J; junction bases left unmatched: 7. CDR1 is LNHDA, CDR2 SQIVND, per germline (reference sequence). CDR3 region: CASSPGQGPYGYTF. In DNA form, the CDR3 reads TGTGCCAGTAGTCCCGGACAGGGACCTTATGGCTACACCTTC.

The chain has TRBV7-8 and TRBJ1-2, with D hard to call. CDR1 is SGHVS, CDR2 FQNEAQ, per germline. The CDR3 loop spans 14 amino acids. V was trimmed by 0 bases and J by 6 bases, leaving 11 bases between them. The DNA for the CDR3 is TGTGCCAGCAGCTTAGCTTTGACTGCCAATGGCTACACCTTC. This codes for CASSLALTANGYTF.

V is TRBV28 and J is TRBJ1-4, with D possibly matching TRBD1 (6 bases). This CDR3 spans 14 amino acids. Germline V gives CDR1 MDHEN, CDR2 SYDVKM. Trimming took 3 bases from V and 5 from J, leaving 10 bases between them. Written as DNA, the CDR3 is TGTGCCAGCAGTTTGGACAGTCTCAATGAAAAACTGTTTTTT. It specifies CASSLDSLNEKLFF.

J is TRBJ2-7 and V is TRBV10-3; TRBD1 is a possible D gene (6 bases). The CDR3 runs to 15 residues. The V end lost 3 bases, the J end lost 1 base, and 13 bases lay between the germline ends. Germline V lookup: CDR1 ENHRY, CDR2 SYGVKD. The DNA of the CDR3 is TGTGCCATCAGTGACCCACACAGGGCTTCCTACGAGCAGTACTTC. Its translation: CAISDPHRASYEQYF.

The V call is TRBV7-2, the J call TRBJ1-5, with 7 bases that match TRBD1. The germline gives CDR1 SGHTA, CDR2 FQGNSA. The CDR3 extends over 14 amino acids. The V and J ends lost 7 bases and 4 bases, in that order; junction bases with no gene match: 7. CDR3 DNA sequence: TGTGCCAGCACCTCTCCACAGGGGAATCAGCCCCAGCATTTT. It specifies CASTSPQGNQPQHF.

On this clone itself: The junction and the germline gene differ at one end; a read error may be behind it. V and J are TRBV5-4 and TRBJ2-2, with unresolved D. Germline-derived CDR1 and CDR2 are SGHNT and YYREEE (reference sequence). The CDR3 loop spans 15 amino acids. The CDR3 is CASTLSASSPGELFF. CDR3 in DNA: TGTGCCAGCACCTTGAGCGCCTCCTCACCCGGGGAGCTGTTTTTT.

The chain links TRBV4-2 to TRBJ2-5; TRBD2 agrees at 15 bases. CDR1 is LGHNA and CDR2 is YNFKEQ in the germline V gene. The CDR3 runs 18 residues. Trimming took 0 bases from V and 4 from J; bases not matched to a gene: 6. The CDR3 protein is CASSQDRGLAGGGETQYF. CDR3 coding DNA: TGTGCCAGCAGCCAAGATCGGGGACTAGCGGGGGGTGGAGAGACCCAGTACTTC.

V usage is TRBV7-9 and J usage is TRBJ1-2; D is uncertain. Germline V CDR1 and CDR2: SEHNR, FQNEAQ (reference sequence). Trimming left V 0 bases short and J 5 bases short, with 7 bases between. There are 13 residues in the CDR3. CDR3 sequence: CASSLAVQYGYTF. For the CDR3, the DNA is TGTGCCAGCAGCTTAGCGGTACAGTATGGCTACACCTTC.

The rearrangement links TRBV3-1 (or the pseudogene TRBV3-2) to TRBJ1-6, with D unresolved. CDR3 size: 15 residues. V lost 0 bases and J lost 0, with 3 bases in between. Looked up from germline, CDR1 is LGHDT and CDR2 is YNNKEL (reference sequence). The CDR3 loop is CASSQDSSYNSPLHF. CDR3 nucleotides: TGTGCCAGCAGCCAAGACAGCTCCTATAATTCACCCCTCCACTTT.

The rearrangement links TRBV28 to TRBJ1-5; possibly TRBD1 for D (5 bases). The germline V gene has CDR1 MDHEN and CDR2 SYDVKM. V was cut by 2 bases and J by 4 bases, with 9 bases left in between. The CDR3 is made up of 14 amino acids. CDR3 region: CASSLPRVNQPQHF. As DNA, the CDR3 is TGTGCCAGCAGTTTACCCAGGGTGAATCAGCCCCAGCATTTT.

The table lists this clone with a few counts. V gene TRBV11-2 combines with J gene TRBJ2-7; D not certain. From germline, CDR1 is SGHAT and CDR2 FQNNGV. Between the trimmed V and J ends, which lost 5 bases and 1 base, there was a span of 6 bases. The length of the CDR3 is 12 residues. In DNA form, the CDR3 reads TGTGCCAGCAGCCCTACTTCCTACGAGCAGTACTTC. Its translation: CASSPTSYEQYF.

This chain joins TRBV6-2 or TRBV6-3 and TRBJ2-3, with 7 nucleotides matching TRBD2. This CDR3 spans 14 amino acids. The V and J ends lost 2 bases and 2 bases, in that order; junction bases with no gene match: 1. The germline V gene has CDR1 MNHEY and CDR2 SVGEGT. The chain's CDR3 is CASSYGGDTDTQYF. The CDR3, as DNA: TGTGCCAGCAGTTACGGGGGGGACACAGATACGCAGTATTTT.

The rearrangement uses TRBV3-1 (or the pseudogene TRBV3-2) and TRBJ1-2; no definite D call. This CDR3 spans 16 amino acids. CDR1 is LGHDT, CDR2 YNNKEL, per germline (reference sequence). The germline V and J ends were trimmed by 1 base and 4 bases, with 16 bases remaining between them. DNA of the CDR3: TGTGCCAGCAGCCAAGGCGGCCCACGAACAACCTATGGCTACACCTTC. It codes for CASSQGGPRTTYGYTF.

The V gene is TRBV5-1, the J gene TRBJ2-7; 10 positions match TRBD1. The CDR3 contains 15 residues. Germline V CDR1 and CDR2: SGHRS, YFSETQ. J gave up 6 bases and V 0 bases, and 6 bases lay outside the gene matches. The DNA of the CDR3 is TGCGCCAGCAGCTTGGCCGGGACAGGGGTTAGCGAGCAGTACTTC. Protein sequence: CASSLAGTGVSEQYF.

This clone was counted once. V and J are TRBV4-1 and TRBJ2-1; 10 nucleotides match TRBD2. Germline-derived CDR1 and CDR2 are MGHRA and YSYEKL. Germline trimming cut 0 bases from V and 0 bases from J; bases unmatched to any gene: 11. This CDR3 is 20 amino acids long. The CDR3 DNA reads TGCGCCAGCAGCCAAGATCTAGCGGGAGCGCGTTTGGGCTCCTACAATGAGCAGTTCTTC. Translation: CASSQDLAGARLGSYNEQFF.

The chain has TRBV4-2 and TRBJ2-6; 10 bases agree with TRBD2. J lost 0 bases, V lost 5 bases, and 1 base had no gene match. Germline CDR1 and CDR2: LGHNA and YNFKEQ. The CDR3 runs 16 residues. The DNA for the CDR3 is TGTGCCAGCAGCAGCGGGGGGGCCTCTGGGGCCAACGTCCTGACTTTC. This translates into CASSSGGASGANVLTF.

This rearrangement joins TRBV5-6 to TRBJ1-1, with a tentative D call TRBD1 (5 bases). The V end was cut by 5 bases, the J end by 4 bases, with 12 bases between. This CDR3 is built from 13 residues. Germline V gives CDR1 SGHDT, CDR2 YYEEEE. CDR3 sequence: CASRIWGGTEAFF. The CDR3 nucleotides read TGTGCCAGCAGGATATGGGGCGGCACTGAAGCTTTCTTT.

The J gene is TRBJ2-3, the V gene TRBV5-1; 8 nucleotides match TRBD2. Germline assignment: CDR1 SGHRS and CDR2 YFSETQ. J gave up 6 bases and V 4 bases, and 16 bases lay outside the gene matches. The CDR3 is 17 amino acids. DNA of the CDR3: TGCGCCAGCAGCCCGAGGGGTAGCGGGGACTCTCTGGATACGCAGTATTTT. This sequence encodes CASSPRGSGDSLDTQYF.

A note on this clone: The junction differs from germline at one of its ends, possibly a read error. The chain has TRBV30 and TRBJ1-4; D perhaps matches TRBD1 (6 bases). The CDR3 contains 10 residues. The germline V gene has CDR1 GTSNPN and CDR2 SVGIG (reference sequence). CDR3 DNA: TGTGCCTGGACCCTAGGGACATCGGTTTTT. It is translated as CAWTLGTSVF.